This is a list of T cell receptor beta chains from one sample in a study of shared clonotypes between healthy human individuals. Assay used: immunoSEQ multiplex PCR; TCRdb lists only in-frame clones, some missing. The table has over a million clones, about 76% seen once. What was sequenced was memory CD4+ T cells sorted from blood. These receptor sequences come from a man in his late teens or twenties in good health. Both conserved end residues are part of each CDR3. A D gene is named only where the DNA matches it firmly. Clone size is given for some rows only: seen once, a few or many times, or a class if the clone is expanded.

d_gene	v_gene	abundance	j_gene	CDR3nt	CDR3aa
TRBD1	TRBV5-4	few	TRBJ2-2	TGTGCCAGCAGCGTGACAGGGGGCTCCAACACCGGGGAGCTGTTTTTT	CASSVTGGSNTGELFF
TRBD2	TRBV19	.	TRBJ2-1	TGTGCCAGTAGTGCTAGCGGGGGATATGCAAATGAGCAGTTCTTC	CASSASGGYANEQFF
TRBD2	TRBV5-4	.	TRBJ2-5	TGTGCCAGCAGAGACGGCGGGAGGGGTAAAGAGACCCAGTACTTC	CASRDGGRGKETQYF
.	TRBV5-5	.	TRBJ1-1	TGTGCCAGCAGCTGGTTCGACGGGGGCACTGAAGCTTTCTTT	CASSWFDGGTEAFF
TRBD2	TRBV7-2	.	TRBJ2-7	TGTGCCAGCAGCTTAGCGGGAGGGCCACGAGAGCAGTACTTC	CASSLAGGPREQYF
.	TRBV6-6	.	TRBJ1-2	TGTGCCAGCAGTTACCCGGGCAAGGACTATGGCTACACCTTC	CASSYPGKDYGYTF
TRBD1	TRBV7-2	few	TRBJ2-1	TGTGCCAGCAGCTTAGAGGGACAGGGGGCCTCGAGGCAGTTCTTC	CASSLEGQGASRQFF
.	TRBV5-1	.	TRBJ1-1	TGCGCCAGCAGCTCACAGGGTATGCACACTGAAGCTTTCTTT	CASSSQGMHTEAFF
.	TRBV10-3	.	TRBJ2-2	TGTGCCATCAGTGAGTACGTGACGAACACCGGGGAGCTGTTTTTT	CAISEYVTNTGELFF
.	TRBV10-3	.	TRBJ2-7	TGTGCCATCAGTGAACACTACGAGCAGTACTTC	CAISEHYEQYF
TRBD2	TRBV7-2	.	TRBJ2-5	TGTGCCAGCAGCACCGGACTAGCGGTGGGGGAGACCCAGTACTTC	CASSTGLAVGETQYF
.	TRBV6-4	many	TRBJ2-1	TGTGCCAGCAGTGACTCTGGGGGGTGGATGAATGAGCAGTTCTTC	CASSDSGGWMNEQFF
TRBD2	TRBV5-5	.	TRBJ2-7	TGTGCCAGCAGCTTGTCTAGCGGGATGCTCTACGAGCAGTACTTC	CASSLSSGMLYEQYF
.	TRBV6-5	.	TRBJ2-3	TGTGCCAGCAGCCAATACTCAGGGGAAACGCAGTATTTT	CASSQYSGETQYF
TRBD2	TRBV5-1	few	TRBJ2-2	TGCGCCAGCAGCTTGGGGATACTAGCGGGAGACACCGGGGAGCTGTTTTTT	CASSLGILAGDTGELFF
.	TRBV30	.	TRBJ1-6	TGTGCCTGGAGTGCAGGGAACGATTCACCCCTCCACTTT	CAWSAGNDSPLHF
.	TRBV28	few	TRBJ1-4	TGTGCCTACGAGACTAATGAAAAACTGTTTTTT	CAYETNEKLFF
.	TRBV5-6	.	TRBJ2-3	TGTGCCAGCAGCCTGCTGGGGGGGGCGACAGATACGCAGTATTTT	CASSLLGGATDTQYF